Included here is one T cell receptor (beta chain) sequence, with context. Treatment meaning: randomized to nivolumab then ipilimumab (arm A) or the reverse (arm B). Sorted cells were live CD3+CD8+, lacking CD19 and CD56, from PBMCs. TCRdb keeps only in-frame clones here, not all; method: immunoSEQ multiplex PCR. The sample lists more than 5,000 clones, over 70% occurring once. This entry is derived from a study of sequential checkpoint blockade in melanoma. Study context: Patients were randomized 1:1 to nivolumab-then-ipilimumab or ipilimumab-then-nivolumab first-line. Maintenance nivolumab came after either treatment sequence.

The V and J ends lost 5 bases and 2 bases, in that order; junction bases with no gene match: 11. The CDR3 is 18 residues long. Germline CDR1 SEHNR, CDR2 FQNEAQ (reference sequence). The chain uses TRBV7-9 and TRBJ2-7; the match to TRBD2 covers 14 bases. The clonotype comes from a human patient with melanoma. Some clones in this sample may be carry-over from other donors' samples. The specimen was CD8+ T cells sorted from blood (inferred from file names), collected from a patient given nivolumab and ipilimumab in sequence. CDR3 in DNA: TGTGCCAGCAGCCTAGGGACTAGCGGGGGTGTTCGCCCCTACGAGCAGTACTTC. It codes for CASSLGTSGGVRPYEQYF.